This passage covers 25 T cell receptor beta chains from one sample sequenced in a study of T cells in Graves' hyperthyroidism and ophthalmopathy. Template material for amplifying TCR beta CDR3 regions consisted of RNA transcripts. HTBI primers were used for first-round RT-PCR of the TCR CDR3. One entry per CDR3 protein, called by TCRdb with MiXCR from the multiplex PCR reads. The repertoire consists of 360,000 or so distinct CDR3 sequences, with approximately 19% occurring once and the leading ten covering approximately 4%. The specimen was blood. These receptor sequences come from a woman between 18 and 30 years old with Graves' hyperthyroidism.

About this clonotype: A much larger clone sits a single nucleotide away, making a read error possible. This chain links TRBV7-8 with TRBJ2-5; the D gene could be TRBD1 or TRBD2 (5 bases each). The CDR3 loop spans 13 amino acids. Germline V lookup: CDR1 SGHVS, CDR2 FQNEAQ. The CDR3 region is CASSEDSRETKYF. CDR3 coding DNA: TGTGCCAGCAGCGAAGACAGTAGGGAGACCAAGTACTTC.

This clonotype was seen ten or more times. The V gene is TRBV6-5, the J gene TRBJ2-7; 7 positions match TRBD1. The CDR3 covers 13 residues. Germline trimming cut 5 bases from V and 2 bases from J; bases unmatched to any gene: 3. CDR1 is MNHEY, CDR2 SVGAGI, per germline. DNA for the CDR3: TGTGCCAGCAGTCGGGACAGTACCTACGAGCAGTACTTC. It codes for CASSRDSTYEQYF.

The sample holds many counts of this clonotype. This chain uses TRBV6-1 with TRBJ2-5; 13 bases are a match to TRBD2. CDR3 size: 16 residues. The trim removed 6 bases at V and 2 bases at J, leaving 6 bases unmatched. The germline V gene encodes CDR1 MNHNS and CDR2 SASEGT. The CDR3 reads CASSSGLAGEQETQYF. The CDR3 DNA follows: TGTGCCAGCAGCTCCGGACTAGCGGGGGAACAAGAGACCCAGTACTTC.

The CDR3 sequence is CASRDTVTYEQYF. As DNA, the CDR3 is TGTGCCAGCAGAGACACGGTAACCTACGAGCAGTACTTC. The chain combines TRBV6-2 or TRBV6-3 with TRBJ2-7; D remains ambiguous. Germline loops: CDR1 MNHEY, CDR2 SVGEGT. CDR3 length equals 13 residues. Trimming cost V 6 bases and J 2 bases, with 11 bases left between them.

Ten or more counts support this clonotype. J is TRBJ2-7 and V is TRBV12-3 or TRBV12-4, with TRBD1 matching 8 bases. Unmatched junction bases numbered 10, after V lost 6 bases and J lost 0 bases. The CDR3 length is 16 residues. In DNA form, the CDR3 reads TGTGCCAGCAGCCGCCGACAGGGGCCTTTCTCCTACGAGCAGTACTTC. Amino acids: CASSRRQGPFSYEQYF.

This clonotype occurred a few times. The V and J genes are TRBV3-1 and TRBJ1-2; the D is unclear. The CDR3 has 14 residues. The germline gives CDR1 LGHDT, CDR2 YNNKEL (reference sequence). The V and J ends lost 1 base and 1 base respectively, with 7 bases between them. The CDR3 DNA reads as TGTGCCAGCAGCCAAGCGGCGATTAACTATGGCTACACCTTC. It is translated as CASSQAAINYGYTF.

This clonotype was seen at least ten times. The CDR3 protein is CASSLAEGHEQYF. Here the CDR3 DNA reads TGTGCCAGCAGCTTAGCTGAGGGCCACGAGCAGTACTTC. The genes are TRBV7-8 and TRBJ2-7, with D perhaps matching TRBD2 (5 bases). Germline values: CDR1 SGHVS, CDR2 FQNEAQ. Trimming stripped 0 bases from V and 5 bases from J, with 8 bases between. The CDR3 is 13 amino acids.

The chain uses TRBV11-3 and TRBJ1-1; a possible D gene is TRBD1 (5 bases). Germline V gives CDR1 SGHNT, CDR2 YENEEA. The CDR3 runs to 13 residues. Trimming stripped 7 bases from V and 0 bases from J, with 9 bases between. The CDR3 reads CASTWGVNTEAFF. The CDR3 DNA follows: TGTGCCAGCACCTGGGGGGTGAACACTGAAGCTTTCTTT. Looking up the rest from reference TRBV11-3 and TRBJ1-1 gives the full variable domain: EAGVVQSPRYKIIEKKQPVAFWCNPISGHNTLYWYLQNLGQGPELLIRYENEEAVDDSQLPKDRFSAERLKGVDSTLKIQPAELGDSAVYLCASTWGVNTEAFFGQGTRLTVV.

Comment on this clonotype: The junction differs from germline at one of its ends, possibly a read error. The chain employs TRBV12-3 or TRBV12-4 and TRBJ2-7; D is perhaps TRBD2 (5 bases). The CDR3 contains 14 residues. The CDR3 reads CASSLALYSDERCF. The CDR3 DNA reads TGTGCCAGCAGTTTAGCTCTGTATTCCGACGAGCGGTGCTTC.

This clonotype was seen a few times. The chain has TRBV3-1 and TRBJ1-5, with D possibly being TRBD1 (5 bases). The CDR3 consists of 15 residues. The germline CDR1 and CDR2 sequences are LGHDT and YNNKEL (reference sequence). V was pared by 2 bases and J by 5 bases, with 13 bases between. The CDR3 DNA follows: TGTGCCAGCAGCCAATTCCCCGGGGCTTATCAGCCCCAGCATTTT. Translation: CASSQFPGAYQPQHF.

This clonotype was found many times. This chain uses TRBV20-1 with TRBJ1-1; D gene ambiguous. The V gene lost 3 bases and the J gene lost 0 bases, with 11 bases spanning the gap. The V gene's germline CDR1 is DFQATT and CDR2 SNEGSKA (reference sequence). The CDR3 covers 14 residues. The CDR3 loop reads CSARLTSMNTEAFF. CDR3 bases: TGCAGTGCTAGGTTGACAAGCATGAACACTGAAGCTTTCTTT.

This clonotype was found many times. This chain links TRBV7-8 with TRBJ1-1; 7 bases are a match to TRBD1. Germline CDR1 SGHVS, CDR2 FQNEAQ. V trimming: 10 bases; J trimming: 4 bases; junction bases outside the gene matches: 9. The CDR3 is 13 amino acids. The DNA for the CDR3 is TGTGCCACCATGACAGGGCTGGGCACTGAAGCTTTCTTT. This codes for CATMTGLGTEAFF. The whole variable domain, filled in from reference TRBV7-8 and TRBJ1-1, reads GAGVSQSPRYKVAKRGQDVALRCDPISGHVSLFWYQQALGQGPEFLTYFQNEAQLDKSGLPSDRFFAERPEGSVSTLKIQRTQQEDSAVYLCATMTGLGTEAFFGQGTRLTVV.

V and J are TRBV27 and TRBJ2-7; 8 nucleotides agree with TRBD2. This CDR3 is built from 14 residues. The J segment lost 3 bases and the V segment lost 5 bases, leaving 6 bases of the junction unmatched. Germline CDR1 reads MNHEY; CDR2 reads SMNVEV (reference sequence). CDR3 region: CASSLREGGYEQYF. CDR3 DNA sequence: TGTGCCAGCAGTCTCCGGGAGGGGGGCTACGAGCAGTACTTC.

This clonotype was found many times. This rearrangement joins TRBV30 to TRBJ2-7; 8 nucleotides match TRBD1. V lost 3 bases and J lost 6; bases outside the gene matches: 13. CDR3 length: 15 residues. CDR1 GTSNPN and CDR2 SVGIG come from the germline V gene (reference sequence). CDR3 coding DNA: TGTGCCTGGAGCGCGACCGGGACAGGCGAGGTCGAGCAGTACTTC. Amino acids: CAWSATGTGEVEQYF. Looking up the rest from reference TRBV30 and TRBJ2-7 gives the full variable domain: SQTIHQWPATLVQPVGSPLSLECTVEGTSNPNLYWYRQAAGRGLQLLFYSVGIGQISSEVPQNLSASRPQDRQFILSSKKLLLSDSGFYLCAWSATGTGEVEQYFGPGTRLTVT.

This sequence joins TRBV12-3 or TRBV12-4 and TRBJ1-2, with 7 bases identical to TRBD1. After removal of 7 bases from V and 7 bases from J, the junction contained 9 bases not matched to a gene. There are 13 residues in the CDR3. The CDR3 protein is CASTDLRDSGYTF. The CDR3 bases are TGTGCCAGCACCGACCTACGGGACAGTGGCTACACCTTC.

This clonotype was found many times. The V call is TRBV5-1, the J call TRBJ2-7; 10 positions match TRBD1. Looked up from germline, CDR1 is SGHRS and CDR2 is YFSETQ. This CDR3 is built from 14 residues. Trimming took 3 bases from V and 7 from J; bases not matched to a gene: 7. The chain's CDR3 is CASSYRQGAREQYF. The CDR3 DNA is TGCGCCAGCAGCTACCGACAGGGGGCAAGGGAGCAGTACTTC.

The rearrangement links TRBV20-1 to TRBJ2-4; a weak D match, TRBD1 (5 bases). The CDR3 spans 14 residues. V lost 7 bases, J lost 0 bases, and 13 bases lay in between. Germline V CDR1 and CDR2: DFQATT, SNEGSKA (reference sequence). The CDR3, as DNA: TGCAGTGTTATGACAGATCTAGCCAAAAACATTCAGTACTTC. It specifies CSVMTDLAKNIQYF.

This clonotype was found many times. The V and J genes are TRBV5-1 and TRBJ2-7; perhaps TRBD1 as D (5 bases). Germline CDR1 is SGHRS and CDR2 is YFSETQ. This CDR3 is built from 16 residues. Trimming took 0 bases from V and 3 from J, leaving 16 bases between them. CDR3 sequence (DNA): TGCGCCAGCAGCTTGGAAGTCCAGGGTCTTAACTACGAGCAGTACTTC. Amino acid sequence: CASSLEVQGLNYEQYF.

This clonotype occurred many times. CDR3 coding DNA: TGTGCCAGCAGCCAAGAGGGCCGGGGAGCGGATGGCTACACCTTC. As protein: CASSQEGRGADGYTF. The chain carries TRBV4-2 and TRBJ1-2; no firm D call. Germline loops: CDR1 LGHNA, CDR2 YNFKEQ. The CDR3 is 15 amino acids. Trimming stripped 0 bases from V and 6 bases from J, with 14 bases between.

This clonotype was seen repeatedly, ten times or more. The rearrangement links TRBV11-1 to TRBJ2-5; 14 bases fit TRBD2. Per the germline V gene, CDR1 is SGHAT and CDR2 is FQDESV (reference sequence). CDR3 length: 17 amino acids. V lost 5 bases and J lost 3; bases outside the gene matches: 8. CDR3 residues: CASSVEGLAGGKETQYF. CDR3 bases: TGTGCCAGCAGCGTCGAAGGACTAGCGGGGGGTAAAGAGACCCAGTACTTC.

This clonotype was detected many times. The chain employs TRBV6-1 and TRBJ1-1, with a tentative D call TRBD1 (5 bases). The CDR3 spans 10 residues. V lost 6 bases and J 10 bases, leaving 9 bases between the germline ends. Germline CDR1 reads MNHNS; CDR2 reads SASEGT. Written as DNA, the CDR3 is TGTGCCAGCAGACAGGTTAGAGCTTTCTTT. Translating gives CASRQVRAFF.

V is TRBV19 and J is TRBJ2-2; maybe TRBD1 (6 bases). CDR1 LNHDA and CDR2 SQIVND come from the germline V gene (reference sequence). The CDR3 spans 16 residues. The V end was cut by 6 bases, the J end by 2 bases, with 16 bases between. The CDR3 DNA reads as TGTGCCAGTAGACCCCCGGGACACCTAAACACCGGGGAGCTGTTTTTT. Translation: CASRPPGHLNTGELFF.

This clonotype was recorded many times. In nucleotides, the CDR3 is TGTGCTAGTGCCATCGGGACTAGCGGTAAAGAGACCCAGTACTTC. Translated: CASAIGTSGKETQYF. The chain uses TRBV12-5 and TRBJ2-5; 11 bases match TRBD2. Germline V CDR1 and CDR2: LGHNT, FRNRAP. This CDR3 is 15 amino acids long. V shed 7 bases and J 3 bases; nucleotides not matched to a gene: 7.

Ten or more counts support this clonotype. The rearrangement links TRBV10-1 to TRBJ1-5; a possible D gene is TRBD1 (6 bases). V shed 8 bases and J shed 5 bases, with 13 bases lying between them. This CDR3 is built from 13 residues. CDR1 WNHNN and CDR2 SYGVQD come from the germline V gene (reference sequence). The CDR3 sequence is CASSKQGHQPQHF. The CDR3 DNA sequence: TGCGCCAGCTCGAAACAGGGCCATCAGCCCCAGCATTTT.

This clonotype was seen at least ten times. The J gene is TRBJ1-1, the V gene TRBV12-3 or TRBV12-4, with D tentatively TRBD1 (6 bases). With 6 bases removed from V and 1 base from J, the gap between germline ends came to 15 bases. CDR3 length equals 15 residues. The CDR3 nucleotides are TGTGCCAGCAGACCACAGACAGGACCGAACACTGAAGCTTTCTTT. Its protein is CASRPQTGPNTEAFF.